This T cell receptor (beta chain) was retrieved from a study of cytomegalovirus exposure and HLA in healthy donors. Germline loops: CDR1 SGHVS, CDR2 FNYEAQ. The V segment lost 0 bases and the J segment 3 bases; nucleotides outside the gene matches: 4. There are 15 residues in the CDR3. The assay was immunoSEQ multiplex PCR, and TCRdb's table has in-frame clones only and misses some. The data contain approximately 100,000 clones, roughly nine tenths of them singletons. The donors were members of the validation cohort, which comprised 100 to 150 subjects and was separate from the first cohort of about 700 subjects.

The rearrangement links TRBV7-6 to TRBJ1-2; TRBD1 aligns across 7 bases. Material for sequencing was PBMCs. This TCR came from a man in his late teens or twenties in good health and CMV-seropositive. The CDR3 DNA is TGTGCCAGCAGCTTAGCCGGGACAGATCACTATGGCTACACCTTC. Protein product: CASSLAGTDHYGYTF.